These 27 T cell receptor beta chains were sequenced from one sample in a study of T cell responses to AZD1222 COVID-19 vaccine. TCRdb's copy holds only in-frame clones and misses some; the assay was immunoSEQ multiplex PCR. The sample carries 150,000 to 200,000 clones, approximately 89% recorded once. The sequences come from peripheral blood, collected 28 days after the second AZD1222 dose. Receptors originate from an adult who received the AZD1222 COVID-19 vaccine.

CDR3 protein: CASSLRQGHTEAFF. CDR3 in DNA: TGTGCCAGCAGCTTACGACAGGGGCACACTGAAGCTTTCTTT. The V and J genes are TRBV11-2 and TRBJ1-1, with 8 bases lining up with TRBD1. Germline trimming cut 2 bases from V and 3 bases from J; bases unmatched to any gene: 2. Germline CDR1 reads SGHAT; CDR2 reads FQNNGV. The CDR3 contains 14 residues.

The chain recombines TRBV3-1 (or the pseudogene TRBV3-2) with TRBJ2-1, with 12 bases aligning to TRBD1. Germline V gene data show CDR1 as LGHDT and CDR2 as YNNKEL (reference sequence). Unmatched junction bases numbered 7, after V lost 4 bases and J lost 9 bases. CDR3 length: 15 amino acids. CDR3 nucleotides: TGTGCCAGCAGCCCCGGGACAGGGGGCATGATTGAGCAGTTCTTC. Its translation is CASSPGTGGMIEQFF.

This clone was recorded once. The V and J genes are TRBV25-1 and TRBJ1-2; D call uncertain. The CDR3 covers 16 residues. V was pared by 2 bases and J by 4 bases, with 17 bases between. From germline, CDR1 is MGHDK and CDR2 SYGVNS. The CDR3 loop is CASSEGRPLSLYGYTF. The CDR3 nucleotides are TGTGCCAGCAGTGAAGGTCGGCCTCTCTCTCTCTATGGCTACACCTTC.

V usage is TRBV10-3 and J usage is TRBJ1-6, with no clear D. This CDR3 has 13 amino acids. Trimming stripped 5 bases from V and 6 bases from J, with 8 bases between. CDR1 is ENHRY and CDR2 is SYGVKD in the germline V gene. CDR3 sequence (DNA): TGTGCCATCAGTCAGACGGGTAATTCACCCCTCCACTTT. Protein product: CAISQTGNSPLHF.

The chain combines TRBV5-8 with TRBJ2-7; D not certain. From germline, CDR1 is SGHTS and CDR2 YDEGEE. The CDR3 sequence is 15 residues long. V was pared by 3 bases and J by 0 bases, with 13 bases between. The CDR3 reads CASSSPGRSSYEQYF. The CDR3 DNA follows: TGTGCCAGCAGCTCGCCCGGACGGTCCTCCTACGAGCAGTACTTC.

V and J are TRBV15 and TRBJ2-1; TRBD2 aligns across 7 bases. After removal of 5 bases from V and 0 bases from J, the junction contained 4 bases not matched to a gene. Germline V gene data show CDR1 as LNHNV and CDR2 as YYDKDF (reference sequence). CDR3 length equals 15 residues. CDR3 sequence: CATSGRESSYNEQFF. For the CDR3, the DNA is TGTGCCACCAGCGGGAGGGAGTCCTCCTACAATGAGCAGTTCTTC.

CDR3 DNA sequence: TGTGCCAGCAGTTACTCGTCTAGCGTGGGGGAGCAGTACTTC. Its translation is CASSYSSSVGEQYF. The chain combines TRBV6-5 with TRBJ2-7; weak D call: TRBD2 (6 bases). The CDR3 has 14 amino acids. Per the germline V gene, CDR1 is MNHEY and CDR2 is SVGAGI. Trimming left V 0 bases short and J 7 bases short, with 13 bases between.

In nucleotides, the CDR3 is TGTGCCAGCAGCTTACGGGGAAGGTGGGAGACCCAGTACTTC. Amino acids: CASSLRGRWETQYF. V is TRBV7-2 and J is TRBJ2-5; possibly TRBD2 for D (5 bases). CDR3 length: 14 residues. V dropped 2 bases and J dropped 5 bases, with 12 bases sitting between them. CDR1 and CDR2 from the germline V gene are SGHTA and FQGNSA.

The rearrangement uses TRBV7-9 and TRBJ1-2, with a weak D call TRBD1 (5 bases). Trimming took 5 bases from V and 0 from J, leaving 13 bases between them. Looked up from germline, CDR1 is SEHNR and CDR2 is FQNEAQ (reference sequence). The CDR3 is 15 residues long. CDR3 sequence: CASSQQTTANYGYTF. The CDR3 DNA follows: TGTGCCAGCAGCCAGCAGACGACAGCTAACTATGGCTACACCTTC.

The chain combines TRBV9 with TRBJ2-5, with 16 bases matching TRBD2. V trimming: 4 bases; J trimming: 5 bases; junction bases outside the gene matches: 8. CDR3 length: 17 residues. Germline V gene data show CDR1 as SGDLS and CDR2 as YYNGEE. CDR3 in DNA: TGTGCCAGCAGCCCAGGGACTAGCGGGGGGGCAAGGGAGACCCAGTACTTC. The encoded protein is CASSPGTSGGARETQYF.

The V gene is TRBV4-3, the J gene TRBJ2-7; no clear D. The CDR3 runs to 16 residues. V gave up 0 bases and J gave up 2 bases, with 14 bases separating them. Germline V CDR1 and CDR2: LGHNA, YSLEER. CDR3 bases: TGCGCCAGCAGCCAAGACCGGACGGCGCAGGCCTACGAGCAGTACTTC. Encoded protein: CASSQDRTAQAYEQYF.

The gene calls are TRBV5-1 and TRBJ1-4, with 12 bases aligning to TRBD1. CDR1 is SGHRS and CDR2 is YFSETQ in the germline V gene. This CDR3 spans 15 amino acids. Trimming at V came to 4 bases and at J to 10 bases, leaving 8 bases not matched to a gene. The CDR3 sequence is CASSQKGTGGGKLFF. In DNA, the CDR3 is TGCGCCAGCAGCCAAAAAGGGACAGGGGGCGGAAAACTGTTTTTT.

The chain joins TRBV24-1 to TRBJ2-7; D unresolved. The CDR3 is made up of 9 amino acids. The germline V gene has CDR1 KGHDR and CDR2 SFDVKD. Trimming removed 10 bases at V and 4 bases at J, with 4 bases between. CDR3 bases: TGTGCCACAATTTACGAGCAGTACTTC. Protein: CATIYEQYF.

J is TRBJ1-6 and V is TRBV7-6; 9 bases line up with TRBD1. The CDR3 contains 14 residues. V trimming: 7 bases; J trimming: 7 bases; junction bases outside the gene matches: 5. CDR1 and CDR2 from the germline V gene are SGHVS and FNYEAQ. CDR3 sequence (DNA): TGTGCCAGCACCGGACAGGGGTTCAATTCACCCCTCCACTTT. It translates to CASTGQGFNSPLHF.

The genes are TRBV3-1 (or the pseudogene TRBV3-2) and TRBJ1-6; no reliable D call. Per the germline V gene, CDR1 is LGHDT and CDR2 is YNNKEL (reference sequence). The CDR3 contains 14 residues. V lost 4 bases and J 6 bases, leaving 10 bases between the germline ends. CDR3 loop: CASSRGDGNSPLHF. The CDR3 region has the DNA TGTGCCAGCAGCCGCGGGGATGGTAATTCACCCCTCCACTTT.

CDR3 sequence: CASRTSTDTQYF. The CDR3 DNA reads as TGTGCCAGCAGGACTAGCACAGATACGCAGTATTTT. V usage is TRBV28 and J usage is TRBJ2-3, with unresolved D. Trimming pared 6 bases from V and 0 bases from J, leaving 4 bases between. The germline V gene has CDR1 MDHEN and CDR2 SYDVKM. This CDR3 comprises 12 residues. Full variable domain (remainder filled in from reference TRBV28 and TRBJ2-3): DVKVTQSSRYLVKRTGEKVFLECVQDMDHENMFWYRQDPGLGLRLIYFSYDVKMKEKGDIPEGYSVSREKKERFSLILESASTNQTSMYLCASRTSTDTQYFGPGTRLTVL.

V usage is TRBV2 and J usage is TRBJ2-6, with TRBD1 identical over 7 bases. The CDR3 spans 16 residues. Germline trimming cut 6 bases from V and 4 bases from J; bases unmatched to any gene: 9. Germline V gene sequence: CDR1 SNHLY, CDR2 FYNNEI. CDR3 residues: CASRTLQGSGANVLTF. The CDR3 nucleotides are TGTGCCAGCAGAACCTTACAGGGGAGCGGGGCCAACGTCCTGACTTTC.

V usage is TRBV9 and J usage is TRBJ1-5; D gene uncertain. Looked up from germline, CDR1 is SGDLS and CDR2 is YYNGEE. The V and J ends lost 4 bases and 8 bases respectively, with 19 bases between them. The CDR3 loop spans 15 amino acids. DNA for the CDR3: TGTGCCAGCAGCCCCCGGAGACACCTTGAAAAGCCCCAGCATTTT. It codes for CASSPRRHLEKPQHF.

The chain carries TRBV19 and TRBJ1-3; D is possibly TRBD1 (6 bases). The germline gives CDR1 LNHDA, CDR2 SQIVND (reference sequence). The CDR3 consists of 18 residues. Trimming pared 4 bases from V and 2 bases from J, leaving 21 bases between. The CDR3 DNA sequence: TGTGCCAGTAGTAGACAGGCCCAGCGGGTAAGAACTGGAAACACCATATATTTT. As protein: CASSRQAQRVRTGNTIYF.

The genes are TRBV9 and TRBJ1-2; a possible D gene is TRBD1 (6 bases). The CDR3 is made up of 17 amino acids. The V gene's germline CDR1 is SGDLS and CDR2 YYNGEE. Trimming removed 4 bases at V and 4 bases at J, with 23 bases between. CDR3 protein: CASSRNRDPVWSYGYTF. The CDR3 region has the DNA TGTGCCAGCAGCCGAAACAGGGACCCAGTTTGGAGCTATGGCTACACCTTC.

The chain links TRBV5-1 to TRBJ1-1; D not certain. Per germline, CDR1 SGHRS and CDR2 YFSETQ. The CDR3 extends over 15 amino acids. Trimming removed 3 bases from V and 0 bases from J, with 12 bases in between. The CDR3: CASSSAHHLNTEAFF. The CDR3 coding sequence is TGCGCCAGCAGCTCCGCTCATCACTTGAACACTGAAGCTTTCTTT.

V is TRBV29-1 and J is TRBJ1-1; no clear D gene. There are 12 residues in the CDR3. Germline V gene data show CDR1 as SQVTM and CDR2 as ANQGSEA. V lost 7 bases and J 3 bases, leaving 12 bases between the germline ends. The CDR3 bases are TGCAGCGCTAGCAACTGGGACACTGAAGCTTTCTTT. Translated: CSASNWDTEAFF.

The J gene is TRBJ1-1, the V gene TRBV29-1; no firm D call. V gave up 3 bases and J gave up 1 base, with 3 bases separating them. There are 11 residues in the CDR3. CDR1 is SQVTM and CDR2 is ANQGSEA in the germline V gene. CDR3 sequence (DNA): TGCAGCGTTGAGACGAACACTGAAGCTTTCTTT. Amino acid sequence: CSVETNTEAFF. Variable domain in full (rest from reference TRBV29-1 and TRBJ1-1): SAVISQKPSRDICQRGTSLTIQCQVDSQVTMMFWYRQQPGQSLTLIATANQGSEATYESGFVIDKFPISRPNLTFSTLTVSNMSPEDSSIYLCSVETNTEAFFGQGTRLTVV.

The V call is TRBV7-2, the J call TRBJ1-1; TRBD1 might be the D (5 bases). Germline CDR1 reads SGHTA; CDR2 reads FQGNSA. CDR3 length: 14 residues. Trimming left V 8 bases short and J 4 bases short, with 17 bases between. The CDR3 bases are TGTGCCAGCTCCCCCGGGACCGGGGGCACTGAAGCTTTCTTT. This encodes CASSPGTGGTEAFF.

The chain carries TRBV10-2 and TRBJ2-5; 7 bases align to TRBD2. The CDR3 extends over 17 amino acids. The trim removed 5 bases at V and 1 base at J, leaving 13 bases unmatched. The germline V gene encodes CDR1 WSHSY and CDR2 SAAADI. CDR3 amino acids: CASSWGGSGYLQETQYF. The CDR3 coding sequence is TGCGCCAGCAGTTGGGGTGGTAGCGGGTACCTCCAAGAGACCCAGTACTTC.

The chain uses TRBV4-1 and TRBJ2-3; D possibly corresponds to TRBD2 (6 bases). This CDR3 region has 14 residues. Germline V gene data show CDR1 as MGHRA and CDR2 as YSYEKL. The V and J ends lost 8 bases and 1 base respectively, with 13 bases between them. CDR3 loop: CASQARDGTDTQYF. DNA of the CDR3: TGCGCCAGCCAAGCGCGGGACGGCACAGATACGCAGTATTTT.

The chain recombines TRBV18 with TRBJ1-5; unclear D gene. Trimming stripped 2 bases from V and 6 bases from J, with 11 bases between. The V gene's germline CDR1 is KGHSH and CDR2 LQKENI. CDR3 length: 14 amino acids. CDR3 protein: CASSPSDRRQPQHF. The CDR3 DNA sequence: TGTGCCAGCTCACCATCCGACCGTCGTCAGCCCCAGCATTTT. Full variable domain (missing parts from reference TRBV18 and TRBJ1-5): NAGVMQNPRHLVRRRGQEARLRCSPMKGHSHVYWYRQLPEEGLKFMVYLQKENIIDESGMPKERFSAEFPKEGPSILRIQQVVRGDSAAYFCASSPSDRRQPQHFGDGTRLSIL.